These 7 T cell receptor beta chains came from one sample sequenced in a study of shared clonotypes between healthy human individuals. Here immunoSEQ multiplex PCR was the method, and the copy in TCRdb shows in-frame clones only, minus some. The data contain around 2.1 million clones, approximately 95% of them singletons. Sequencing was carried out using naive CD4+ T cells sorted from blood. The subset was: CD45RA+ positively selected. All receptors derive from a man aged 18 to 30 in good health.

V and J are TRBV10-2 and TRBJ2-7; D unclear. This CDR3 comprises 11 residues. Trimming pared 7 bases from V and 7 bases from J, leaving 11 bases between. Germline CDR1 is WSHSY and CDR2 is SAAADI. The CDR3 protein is CASIGMDEQYF. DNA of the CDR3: TGCGCCAGCATTGGGATGGATGAGCAGTACTTC.

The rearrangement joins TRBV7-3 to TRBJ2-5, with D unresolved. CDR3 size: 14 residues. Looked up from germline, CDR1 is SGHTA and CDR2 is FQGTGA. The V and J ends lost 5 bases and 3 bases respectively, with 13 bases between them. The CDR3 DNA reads TGTGCCAGCAGCCGCGGCTCCCGCGAAGAGACCCAGTACTTC. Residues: CASSRGSREETQYF.

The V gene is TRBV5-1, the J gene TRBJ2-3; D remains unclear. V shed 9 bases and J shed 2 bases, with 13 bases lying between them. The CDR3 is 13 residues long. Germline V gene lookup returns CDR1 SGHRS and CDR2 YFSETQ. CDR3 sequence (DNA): TGCGCCACCAAGAGTGGAAACACAGATACGCAGTATTTT. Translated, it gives CATKSGNTDTQYF.

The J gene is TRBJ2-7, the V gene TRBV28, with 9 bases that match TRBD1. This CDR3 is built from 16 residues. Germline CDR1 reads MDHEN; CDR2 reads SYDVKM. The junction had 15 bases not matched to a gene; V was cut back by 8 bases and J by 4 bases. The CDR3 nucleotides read TGTGCCAGCTCCGGGACAGGGTCGGGCCTGAAATACGAGCAGTACTTC. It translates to CASSGTGSGLKYEQYF. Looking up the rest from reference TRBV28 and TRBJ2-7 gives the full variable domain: DVKVTQSSRYLVKRTGEKVFLECVQDMDHENMFWYRQDPGLGLRLIYFSYDVKMKEKGDIPEGYSVSREKKERFSLILESASTNQTSMYLCASSGTGSGLKYEQYFGPGTRLTVT.

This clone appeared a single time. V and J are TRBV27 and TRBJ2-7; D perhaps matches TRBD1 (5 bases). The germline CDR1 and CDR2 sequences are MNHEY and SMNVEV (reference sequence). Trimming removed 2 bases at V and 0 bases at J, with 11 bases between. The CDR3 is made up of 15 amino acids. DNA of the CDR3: TGTGCCAGCAGTTTAAGGGGCTTGAGCTCCTACGAGCAGTACTTC. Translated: CASSLRGLSSYEQYF.

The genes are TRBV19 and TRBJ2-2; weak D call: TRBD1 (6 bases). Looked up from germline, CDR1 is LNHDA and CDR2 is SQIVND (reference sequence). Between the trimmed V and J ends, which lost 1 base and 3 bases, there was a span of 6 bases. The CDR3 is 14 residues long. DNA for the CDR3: TGTGCCAGTAGTATAGGGACAGACACCGGGGAGCTGTTTTTT. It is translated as CASSIGTDTGELFF.

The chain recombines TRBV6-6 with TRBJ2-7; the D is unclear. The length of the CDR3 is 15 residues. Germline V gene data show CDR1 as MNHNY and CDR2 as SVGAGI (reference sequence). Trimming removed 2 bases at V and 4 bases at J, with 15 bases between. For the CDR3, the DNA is TGTGCCAGCAGTTACAATCTTGTGGCAGGTTACGAGCAGTACTTC. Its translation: CASSYNLVAGYEQYF.